This T cell receptor (beta chain) was identified during a study of spatial heterogeneity in lung cancer. Looking at the study overall: The mean occurrence of each unique TCR and UMI combination in raw reads exceeded 8.5.

Study conclusions and caveats: Estimated coverage of tumor T cells was about 6.4% for alpha and roughly 13% for beta chains. It was found that expanded intratumoral alpha and beta TCR counts tracked tumor mutation counts.

The time point here: sample taken at primary tumor resection. Tumor, nontumor lung or frozen PBMC supplied whole RNA, sequenced without sorting. V gave up 0 bases and J gave up 7 bases, with 1 base separating them. The CDR3 contains 12 residues. Germline assignment: CDR1 SGHTA and CDR2 FQGTGA. Each CDR3 protein gets one entry after TCRdb re-called the 5' RACE reads with MiXCR. This table holds around 18,000 distinct CDR3 sequences, roughly 6% found once. This clonotype came up many times. The target antigen is unknown. The input for sequencing was lung tumor tissue, taken at surgery. J is TRBJ2-6 and V is TRBV7-3; no reliable D call. The sequence was collected from a female donor with early-stage non-small cell lung cancer. CDR3 sequence (DNA): TGTGCCAGCAGCTTAACAGCCAACGTCCTGACTTTC. It codes for CASSLTANVLTF.